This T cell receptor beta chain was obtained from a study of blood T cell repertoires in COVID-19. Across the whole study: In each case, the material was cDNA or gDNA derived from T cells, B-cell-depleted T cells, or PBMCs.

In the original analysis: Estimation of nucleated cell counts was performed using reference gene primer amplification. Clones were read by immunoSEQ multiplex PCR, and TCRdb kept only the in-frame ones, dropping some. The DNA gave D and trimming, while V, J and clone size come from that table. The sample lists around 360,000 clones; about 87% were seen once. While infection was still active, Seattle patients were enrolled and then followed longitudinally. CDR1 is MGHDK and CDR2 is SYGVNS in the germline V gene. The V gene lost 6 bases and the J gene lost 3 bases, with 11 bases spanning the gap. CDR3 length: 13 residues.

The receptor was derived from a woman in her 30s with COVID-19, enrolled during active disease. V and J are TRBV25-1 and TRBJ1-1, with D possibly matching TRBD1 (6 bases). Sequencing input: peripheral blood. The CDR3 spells CASSQQGYTEAFF. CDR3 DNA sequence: TGTGCCAGCAGCCAACAGGGTTACACTGAAGCTTTCTTT.